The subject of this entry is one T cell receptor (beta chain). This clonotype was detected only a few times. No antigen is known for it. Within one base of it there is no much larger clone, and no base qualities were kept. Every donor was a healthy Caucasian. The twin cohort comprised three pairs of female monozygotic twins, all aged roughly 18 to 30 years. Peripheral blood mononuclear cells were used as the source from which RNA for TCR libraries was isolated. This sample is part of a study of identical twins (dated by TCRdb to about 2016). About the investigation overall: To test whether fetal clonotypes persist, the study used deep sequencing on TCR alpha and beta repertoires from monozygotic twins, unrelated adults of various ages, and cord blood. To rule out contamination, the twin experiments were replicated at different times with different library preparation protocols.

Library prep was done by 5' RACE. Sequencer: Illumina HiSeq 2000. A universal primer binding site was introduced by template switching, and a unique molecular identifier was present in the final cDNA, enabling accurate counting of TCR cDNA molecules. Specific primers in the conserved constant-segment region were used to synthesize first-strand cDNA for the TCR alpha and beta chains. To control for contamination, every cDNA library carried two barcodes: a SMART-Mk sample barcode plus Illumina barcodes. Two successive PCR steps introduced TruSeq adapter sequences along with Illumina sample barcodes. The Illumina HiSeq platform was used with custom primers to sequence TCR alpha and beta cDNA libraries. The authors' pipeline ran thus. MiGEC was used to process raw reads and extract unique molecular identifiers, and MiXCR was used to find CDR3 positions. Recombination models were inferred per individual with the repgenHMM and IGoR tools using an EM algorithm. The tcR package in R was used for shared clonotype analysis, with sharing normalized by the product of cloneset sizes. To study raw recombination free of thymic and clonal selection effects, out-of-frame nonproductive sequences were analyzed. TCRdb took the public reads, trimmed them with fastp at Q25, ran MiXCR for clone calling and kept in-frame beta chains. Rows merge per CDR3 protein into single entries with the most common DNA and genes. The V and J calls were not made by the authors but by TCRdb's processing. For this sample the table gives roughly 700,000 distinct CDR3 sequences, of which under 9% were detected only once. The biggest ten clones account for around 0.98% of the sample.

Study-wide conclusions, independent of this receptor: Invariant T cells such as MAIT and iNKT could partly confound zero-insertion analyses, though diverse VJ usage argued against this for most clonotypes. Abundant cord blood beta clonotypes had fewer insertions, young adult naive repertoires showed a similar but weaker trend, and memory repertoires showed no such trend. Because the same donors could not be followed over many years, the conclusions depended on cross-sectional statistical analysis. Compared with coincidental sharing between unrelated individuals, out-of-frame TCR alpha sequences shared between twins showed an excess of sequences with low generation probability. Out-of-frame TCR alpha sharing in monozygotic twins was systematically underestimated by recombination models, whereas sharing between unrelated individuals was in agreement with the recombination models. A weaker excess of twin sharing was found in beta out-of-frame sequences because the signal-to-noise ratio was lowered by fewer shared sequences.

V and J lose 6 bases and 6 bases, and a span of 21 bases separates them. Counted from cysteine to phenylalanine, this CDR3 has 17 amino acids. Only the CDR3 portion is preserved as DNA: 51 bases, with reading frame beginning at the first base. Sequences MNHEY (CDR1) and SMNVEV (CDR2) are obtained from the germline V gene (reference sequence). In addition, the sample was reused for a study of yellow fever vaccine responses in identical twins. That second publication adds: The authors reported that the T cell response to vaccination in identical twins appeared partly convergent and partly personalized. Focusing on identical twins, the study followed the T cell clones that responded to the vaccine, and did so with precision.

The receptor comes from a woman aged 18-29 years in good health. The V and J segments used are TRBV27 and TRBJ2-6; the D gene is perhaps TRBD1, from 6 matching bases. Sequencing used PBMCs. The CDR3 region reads CASRARDTSLVANVLTF. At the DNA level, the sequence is TGTGCCAGCAGGGCTCGGGACACCTCTCTGGTGGCCAACGTCCTGACTTTC.